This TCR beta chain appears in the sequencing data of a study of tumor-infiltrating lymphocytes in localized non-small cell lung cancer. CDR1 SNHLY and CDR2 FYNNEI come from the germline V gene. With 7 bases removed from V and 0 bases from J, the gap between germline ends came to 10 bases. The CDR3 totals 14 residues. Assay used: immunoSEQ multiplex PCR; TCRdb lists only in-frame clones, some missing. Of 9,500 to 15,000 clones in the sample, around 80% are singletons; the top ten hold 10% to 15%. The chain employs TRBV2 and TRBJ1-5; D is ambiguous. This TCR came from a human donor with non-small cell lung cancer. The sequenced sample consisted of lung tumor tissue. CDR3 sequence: CASKTAYSNQPQHF. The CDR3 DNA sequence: TGTGCCAGCAAAACCGCTTATAGCAATCAGCCCCAGCATTTT.